One sample yielded the 29 T cell receptor beta chains listed below, sequenced in a study of blood T cell repertoires in COVID-19. Only in-frame clones appear in the TCRdb table, and some are missing; sequencing was by immunoSEQ multiplex PCR. The sample consists of fewer than 250,000 clones, about 84% of them appearing once. The source material was peripheral blood. The receptor set was obtained from an elderly woman with COVID-19, enrolled during active disease.

The CDR3 loop is CASSLAGDGANVLTF. The CDR3 DNA sequence: TGTGCCAGCAGCTTAGCAGGGGATGGGGCCAACGTCCTGACTTTC. The chain combines TRBV7-9 with TRBJ2-6, with a tentative D call TRBD1 (5 bases). This CDR3 region has 15 residues. The V gene's germline CDR1 is SEHNR and CDR2 FQNEAQ (reference sequence). V was shortened by 0 bases and J by 3 bases, with 6 bases between the two germline ends.

This chain joins TRBV28 and TRBJ1-5, with 7 bases matching TRBD1. The germline V gene has CDR1 MDHEN and CDR2 SYDVKM. J gave up 3 bases and V 7 bases, and 12 bases lay outside the gene matches. There are 16 residues in the CDR3. CDR3 in amino acids: CASTPGGRGSNQPQHF. The CDR3 bases are TGTGCCAGCACCCCTGGGGGCAGGGGGTCCAATCAGCCCCAGCATTTT.

The CDR3: CASSLNRGETQYF. CDR3 DNA sequence: TGTGCCAGCAGCTTAAACCGGGGTGAGACCCAGTACTTC. The rearrangement links TRBV7-2 to TRBJ2-5; D may be TRBD2 (5 bases). The V gene lost 2 bases and the J gene lost 5 bases, with 9 bases spanning the gap. CDR1 and CDR2 (germline): SGHTA, FQGNSA. This CDR3 is built from 13 residues.

This rearrangement joins TRBV6-5 to TRBJ1-4; 10 bases line up with TRBD1. This CDR3 spans 14 amino acids. Germline trimming cut 6 bases from V and 7 bases from J; bases unmatched to any gene: 5. Germline lookup yields CDR1 MNHEY and CDR2 SVGAGI. The CDR3 loop is CASRRQGAVEKLFF. The CDR3 DNA is TGTGCCAGCAGAAGACAGGGGGCGGTTGAAAAACTGTTTTTT.

The chain is built from TRBV2 and TRBJ2-7, with a possible D match to TRBD1 (5 bases). Between the trimmed V and J ends, which lost 11 bases and 6 bases, there was a span of 17 bases. CDR1 and CDR2 from the germline V gene are SNHLY and FYNNEI. The CDR3 runs 12 residues. CDR3 bases: TGTGCCGGAAATCTTGATAGGGGCGAGCAGTACTTC. Translating gives CAGNLDRGEQYF.

The chain carries TRBV28 and TRBJ2-6; TRBD1 matches 12 bases. Trimming cost V 5 bases and J 3 bases; bases outside gene matches: 8. The CDR3 totals 18 residues. Germline values: CDR1 MDHEN, CDR2 SYDVKM. This CDR3 is CASSIAGTGGGGANVLTF. DNA for the CDR3: TGTGCCAGCAGTATCGCCGGGACAGGGGGCGGTGGGGCCAACGTCCTGACTTTC.

A remark on this clone: Other DNA sequences in the sample encode the same CDR3. The CDR3, as DNA: TGTGCCAGCAGTGAGAACAGAGACCAAGAGACCCAGTACTTC. Translated, it gives CASSENRDQETQYF. The chain joins TRBV2 to TRBJ2-5; no definite D call. The V end was cut by 3 bases, the J end by 0 bases, with 8 bases between. Germline CDR1 reads SNHLY; CDR2 reads FYNNEI. The CDR3 consists of 14 residues.

The genes are TRBV18 and TRBJ1-3, with D uncertain. Per germline, CDR1 KGHSH and CDR2 LQKENI. The CDR3 is made up of 15 amino acids. Trimming removed 3 bases from V and 9 bases from J, with 18 bases in between. The CDR3 region has the DNA TGTGCCAGCTCACCTTCGGGCACGAGGGCGTCCACCATATATTTT. It specifies CASSPSGTRASTIYF.

The chain couples TRBV9 to TRBJ1-4; D is unclear. Deletions cut 4 bases from V and 5 bases from J, with 15 bases between. CDR3 length: 15 amino acids. Germline V gene data show CDR1 as SGDLS and CDR2 as YYNGEE. DNA of the CDR3: TGTGCCAGCAGCCCCGAGTACGCGTTGAATGAAAAACTGTTTTTT. Its translation: CASSPEYALNEKLFF.

The rearrangement joins TRBV4-1 to TRBJ1-6; 9 nucleotides match TRBD1. The CDR3 runs 16 residues. Germline CDR1 reads MGHRA; CDR2 reads YSYEKL. Trimming at V came to 4 bases and at J to 6 bases, leaving 7 bases not matched to a gene. The DNA for the CDR3 is TGCGCCAGCAGCCGGGGACAGGGCGGAATTAATTCACCCCTCCACTTT. It translates to CASSRGQGGINSPLHF.

This chain joins TRBV9 and TRBJ1-4; possibly TRBD1 for D (6 bases). Germline CDR1 SGDLS, CDR2 YYNGEE. Trimming left V 0 bases short and J 7 bases short, with 13 bases between. The CDR3 is 15 residues long. The DNA for the CDR3 is TGTGCCAGCAGCGTAGACCAGGGGAGGGCTGAAAAACTGTTTTTT. Protein: CASSVDQGRAEKLFF.

This clone appeared once. This chain connects TRBV28 to TRBJ2-2; 8 bases are shared with TRBD2. The CDR3 has 15 amino acids. With V trimmed by 10 bases and J by 7 bases, 14 bases remained unmatched. CDR1 and CDR2 from the germline V gene are MDHEN and SYDVKM. The chain's CDR3 is CAIPSAAGGVGELFF. As DNA, the CDR3 is TGTGCCATCCCCTCGGCCGCCGGGGGGGTCGGGGAGCTGTTTTTT.

The genes are TRBV7-8 and TRBJ2-7; D possibly corresponds to TRBD2 (6 bases). CDR1 is SGHVS and CDR2 is FQNEAQ in the germline V gene. This CDR3 is 15 amino acids long. Trimming shortened V by 3 bases and J by 3 bases, and 15 bases separated the two germline ends. The CDR3 region has the DNA TGTGCCAGCAGCTTTACAATCACTAGCAACTACGAGCAGTACTTC. It codes for CASSFTITSNYEQYF.

The rearrangement joins TRBV5-1 to TRBJ1-5; TRBD1 agrees at 8 bases. After removal of 5 bases from V and 7 bases from J, the junction contained 11 bases not matched to a gene. The CDR3 spans 15 residues. Germline V gene sequence: CDR1 SGHRS, CDR2 YFSETQ. This CDR3 is CASSPGQGGIQPQHF. DNA for the CDR3: TGCGCCAGCAGTCCTGGACAGGGCGGAATCCAGCCCCAGCATTTT.

The J gene is TRBJ2-5, the V gene TRBV2, with 7 positions matching TRBD1. The CDR3 is 14 amino acids. Germline V CDR1 and CDR2: SNHLY, FYNNEI. Unmatched junction bases numbered 7, after V lost 4 bases and J lost 5 bases. CDR3 region: CASSATGSGETQYF. The CDR3 DNA reads as TGTGCCAGCAGTGCGACAGGGTCCGGGGAGACCCAGTACTTC.

The chain employs TRBV19 and TRBJ2-2; 13 nucleotides line up with TRBD2. The CDR3 contains 17 residues. After removal of 5 bases from V and 4 bases from J, the junction contained 7 bases not matched to a gene. Germline CDR1 reads LNHDA; CDR2 reads SQIVND (reference sequence). The CDR3 DNA reads as TGTGCCAGTAGTTTCCCCTGGACTAGCGGGGGCACCGGGGAGCTGTTTTTT. Encoded protein: CASSFPWTSGGTGELFF.

This rearrangement joins TRBV6-5 to TRBJ2-7; possible D gene TRBD1, 5 bases. V gave up 11 bases and J gave up 0 bases, with 11 bases separating them. The CDR3 is 12 amino acids. CDR1 is MNHEY and CDR2 is SVGAGI in the germline V gene. CDR3 protein: CAVHRSSYEQYF. Here the CDR3 DNA reads TGTGCCGTCCACAGGAGCTCCTACGAGCAGTACTTC.

This clone has only one observation. CDR3 protein: CASSPARTGNTEAFF. CDR3 sequence (DNA): TGCGCCAGCAGCCCCGCAAGGACAGGGAACACTGAAGCTTTCTTT. The chain employs TRBV5-1 and TRBJ1-1; 7 nucleotides align to TRBD1. The CDR3 runs to 15 residues. J was trimmed by 1 base and V by 4 bases; bases with no gene match: 7. Germline V gives CDR1 SGHRS, CDR2 YFSETQ.

V gene TRBV21-1 combines with J gene TRBJ2-7; the table's D gene call, TRBD2, was not cross checked with the DNA. TRBV21-1 is designated a pseudogene. This CDR3 comprises 19 residues. The chain's CDR3 is CASSTTRGLAGKITYEQYF. The CDR3 nucleotides are TGTGCCAGCAGCACAACCCGCGGGCTAGCGGGTAAAATCACCTACGAGCAGTACTTC.

The chain employs TRBV30 and TRBJ1-2, with D maybe TRBD1 (6 bases). Between the trimmed V and J ends, which lost 2 bases and 8 bases, there was a span of 12 bases. Germline V gene data show CDR1 as GTSNPN and CDR2 as SVGIG (reference sequence). The CDR3 length is 12 residues. The CDR3 is CAWSTGLEGYTF. The CDR3 coding sequence is TGTGCCTGGAGTACAGGGTTGGAGGGCTACACCTTC.

The CDR3: CASSPDVGSGMIKLFF. CDR3 nucleotides: TGCGCCAGCAGCCCTGACGTCGGATCGGGTATGATAAAACTGTTTTTT. This chain uses TRBV5-1 with TRBJ1-4; no definite D call. Per germline, CDR1 SGHRS and CDR2 YFSETQ. This CDR3 is 16 amino acids long. V lost 4 bases and J lost 10, with 23 bases in between.

This rearrangement joins TRBV27 to TRBJ1-2; the D gene is possibly TRBD1 (6 bases). Germline V CDR1 and CDR2: MNHEY, SMNVEV (reference sequence). The V and J ends lost 8 bases and 0 bases respectively, with 19 bases between them. CDR3 length: 16 residues. CDR3 bases: TGTGCCAGCCCGTCCCAGGGGACGGCGGCTAACTATGGCTACACCTTC. Protein product: CASPSQGTAANYGYTF.

This clone was found a few times. The rearrangement uses TRBV7-9 and TRBJ2-7; perhaps TRBD1 as D (6 bases). Germline-derived CDR1 and CDR2 are SEHNR and FQNEAQ (reference sequence). The CDR3 covers 14 residues. V lost 2 bases and J lost 3, with 11 bases in between. The DNA of the CDR3 is TGTGCCAGCAGCTTACCAACAGGGCGCTACGAGCAGTACTTC. Amino acids: CASSLPTGRYEQYF.

The chain uses TRBV4-1 and TRBJ2-7; TRBD2 is a possible D gene (7 bases). Trimming stripped 4 bases from V and 2 bases from J, with 12 bases between. This CDR3 has 14 residues. The germline V gene encodes CDR1 MGHRA and CDR2 YSYEKL. The CDR3 loop is CASSLRGGAYEQYF. CDR3 sequence (DNA): TGCGCCAGCAGCCTTAGGGGGGGAGCCTACGAGCAGTACTTC.

V usage is TRBV29-1 and J usage is TRBJ1-5; D unresolved. Germline V CDR1 and CDR2: SQVTM, ANQGSEA. This CDR3 spans 14 amino acids. V lost 5 bases and J 0 bases, leaving 11 bases between the germline ends. The chain's CDR3 is CSVSDGNSNQPQHF. The CDR3 nucleotides are TGCAGCGTTAGTGACGGGAATAGCAATCAGCCCCAGCATTTT.

The chain recombines TRBV25-1 with TRBJ1-1, with 7 bases identical to TRBD1. The CDR3 runs to 14 residues. Looked up from germline, CDR1 is MGHDK and CDR2 is SYGVNS. With V trimmed by 4 bases and J by 2 bases, 4 bases remained unmatched. CDR3 nucleotides: TGTGCCAGCAGTGCCCGGGACAGCAACACTGAAGCTTTCTTT. It is translated as CASSARDSNTEAFF.

The chain has TRBV29-1 and TRBJ1-2; no reliable D call. The CDR3 consists of 13 residues. The V and J ends lost 6 bases and 1 base respectively, with 12 bases between them. Looked up from germline, CDR1 is SQVTM and CDR2 is ANQGSEA. The CDR3 loop reads CSVTINNNYGYTF. The CDR3 nucleotides read TGCAGCGTCACCATTAACAATAACTATGGCTACACCTTC.

This clone was found many times. The CDR3 DNA is TGTGCCAGCAGCTTAGCGGGGGTTGGAGGGGACCAGCCCCAGCATTTT. It codes for CASSLAGVGGDQPQHF. The rearrangement uses TRBV7-8 and TRBJ1-5; weak D call: TRBD1 (5 bases). V was pared by 0 bases and J by 7 bases, with 16 bases between. This CDR3 contains 16 residues. Per the germline V gene, CDR1 is SGHVS and CDR2 is FQNEAQ.

The chain carries TRBV28 and TRBJ1-2, with D perhaps matching TRBD1 (5 bases). CDR1 and CDR2 (germline): MDHEN, SYDVKM. CDR3 length: 15 residues. The germline V and J ends were trimmed by 6 bases and 6 bases, with 20 bases remaining between them. The CDR3 DNA sequence: TGTGCCAGCAGCCCTACAGGAAATTGGGGAAATGGCTACACCTTC. This sequence encodes CASSPTGNWGNGYTF.